One and the same sample provided the 26 T cell receptor beta chains below, sequenced in a study of T cells after posttransplantation cyclophosphamide. Cells defined as naive were viable CD3+CD4+ or CD3+CD8+ and CCR7+CD45RA+CD45RO-CD95-CD27+CD28+. Method: immunoSEQ multiplex PCR; TCRdb's copy keeps in-frame clones and lacks some. The sample shows 15,000 to 20,000 clones, 90% to 95% of them seen only once. What was sequenced was naive CD4+ T cells sorted from blood. These receptors originate from a woman aged 45-65 years in good health and a related stem cell transplant donor.

The rearrangement links TRBV7-6 to TRBJ1-1; D is undetermined. V shed 1 base and J shed 2 bases, with 8 bases lying between them. The CDR3 has 14 residues. The germline gives CDR1 SGHVS, CDR2 FNYEAQ. In DNA, the CDR3 is TGTGCCAGCAGCTTAGGTCAGGTTAACACTGAAGCTTTCTTT. Translated, it gives CASSLGQVNTEAFF. Looking up the rest from reference TRBV7-6 and TRBJ1-1 gives the full variable domain: GAGVSQSPRYKVTKRGQDVALRCDPISGHVSLYWYRQALGQGPEFLTYFNYEAQQDKSGLPNDRFSAERPEGSISTLTIQRTEQRDSAMYRCASSLGQVNTEAFFGQGTRLTVV.

The chain carries TRBV5-4 and TRBJ2-7, with 12 bases aligning to TRBD1. CDR3 length: 18 residues. The J segment lost 0 bases and the V segment lost 2 bases, leaving 9 bases of the junction unmatched. The germline V gene encodes CDR1 SGHNT and CDR2 YYREEE (reference sequence). The DNA of the CDR3 is TGTGCCAGCAGCTTCCGGGACAGGGGGCTCTGGAGCTCCTACGAGCAGTACTTC. As protein: CASSFRDRGLWSSYEQYF.

The table lists this clone with a count of one. The J gene is TRBJ2-1, the V gene TRBV5-5, with 9 bases lining up with TRBD1. This CDR3 region has 13 residues. Trimming at V came to 9 bases and at J to 3 bases, leaving 4 bases not matched to a gene. Germline lookup yields CDR1 SGHKS and CDR2 YYEKEE (reference sequence). CDR3 residues: CATGGQGYNEQFF. The CDR3 DNA follows: TGTGCCACGGGGGGACAGGGCTACAATGAGCAGTTCTTC.

The J gene is TRBJ2-7, the V gene TRBV11-2; 8 bases map to TRBD1. CDR1 and CDR2 (germline): SGHAT, FQNNGV. The CDR3 has 13 amino acids. V dropped 5 bases and J dropped 5; count of bases not matched to a gene: 5. The CDR3 DNA follows: TGTGCCAGCAGCCGTCCAGGGGGCAACGAGCAGTACTTC. Its translation: CASSRPGGNEQYF.

V usage is TRBV5-1 and J usage is TRBJ2-2; no reliable D call. The V gene lost 2 bases and the J gene lost 2 bases, with 10 bases spanning the gap. The V gene's germline CDR1 is SGHRS and CDR2 YFSETQ. The CDR3 runs 15 residues. The CDR3 DNA reads as TGCGCCAGCAGCTTTCAAGATACTAACACCGGGGAGCTGTTTTTT. This gives the protein CASSFQDTNTGELFF.

This clone was seen a single time. DNA for the CDR3: TGTGCCAGCAGCCCCACCGTAGGGACAGGCGGCTACACCTTC. Translating gives CASSPTVGTGGYTF. The V and J genes are TRBV7-2 and TRBJ1-2, with 8 bases fitting TRBD1. Germline CDR1 SGHTA, CDR2 FQGNSA. J gave up 8 bases and V 5 bases, and 10 bases lay outside the gene matches. The CDR3 sequence is 14 residues long.

A single count supports this clone. The chain recombines TRBV7-3 with TRBJ1-4; TRBD1 might be the D (5 bases). This CDR3 has 14 amino acids. Deletions cut 3 bases from V and 2 bases from J, with 7 bases between. Germline-derived CDR1 and CDR2 are SGHTA and FQGTGA. This chain's CDR3 is CASSLGGTNEKLFF. The CDR3 nucleotides read TGTGCCAGCAGCTTGGGGGGGACTAATGAAAAACTGTTTTTT.

J is TRBJ2-1 and V is TRBV11-2; maybe TRBD2 (6 bases). The CDR3 has 13 residues. Trimming removed 3 bases from V and 8 bases from J, with 11 bases in between. From germline, CDR1 is SGHAT and CDR2 FQNNGV. The CDR3 sequence: CASSFGGWDEQFF. CDR3 DNA: TGTGCCAGCAGCTTCGGGGGATGGGATGAGCAGTTCTTC.

V usage is TRBV5-1 and J usage is TRBJ1-5, with 10 bases matching TRBD1. V shed 0 bases and J 7 bases; nucleotides not matched to a gene: 4. The germline CDR1 and CDR2 sequences are SGHRS and YFSETQ. The CDR3 runs to 15 residues. CDR3 nucleotides: TGCGCCAGCAGCTTGGGGACAGGGGGAGGGCAGCCCCAGCATTTT. Translation: CASSLGTGGGQPQHF. Using reference TRBV5-1 and TRBJ1-5 for the parts outside the CDR3, the full variable domain is KAGVTQTPRYLIKTRGQQVTLSCSPISGHRSVSWYQQTPGQGLQFLFEYFSETQRNKGNFPGRFSGRQFSNSRSEMNVSTLELGDSALYLCASSLGTGGGQPQHFGDGTRLSIL.

The V and J genes are TRBV29-1 and TRBJ1-2; possible D gene TRBD1, 5 bases. Trimming removed 3 bases at V and 4 bases at J, with 9 bases between. Germline V CDR1 and CDR2: SQVTM, ANQGSEA. The CDR3 extends over 12 amino acids. This chain's CDR3 is CSVDGGGYGYTF. The CDR3 nucleotides are TGCAGCGTTGACGGGGGGGGCTATGGCTACACCTTC. Filled out from reference TRBV29-1 and TRBJ1-2, the complete variable domain reads SAVISQKPSRDICQRGTSLTIQCQVDSQVTMMFWYRQQPGQSLTLIATANQGSEATYESGFVIDKFPISRPNLTFSTLTVSNMSPEDSSIYLCSVDGGGYGYTFGSGTRLTVV.

V usage is TRBV6-5 and J usage is TRBJ2-2, with D uncertain. V gave up 7 bases and J gave up 1 base, with 13 bases separating them. This CDR3 is 15 amino acids long. Germline V gene data show CDR1 as MNHEY and CDR2 as SVGAGI. CDR3 region: CASTPRPRNTGELFF. DNA of the CDR3: TGTGCCAGCACTCCGAGGCCCAGGAACACCGGGGAGCTGTTTTTT.

The chain is built from TRBV27 and TRBJ1-1; the D gene is possibly TRBD1 (5 bases). The V end was cut by 6 bases, the J end by 3 bases, with 14 bases between. The V gene's germline CDR1 is MNHEY and CDR2 SMNVEV (reference sequence). This CDR3 contains 14 residues. The CDR3 loop is CASRDIYRHTEAFF. DNA for the CDR3: TGTGCCAGCAGGGACATATACAGGCACACTGAAGCTTTCTTT.

The V and J genes are TRBV9 and TRBJ2-7; 7 bases align to TRBD1. This CDR3 is built from 15 residues. The V and J ends lost 2 bases and 2 bases, in that order; junction bases with no gene match: 7. CDR1 is SGDLS and CDR2 is YYNGEE in the germline V gene. The CDR3 loop is CASSVGTVYTYEQYF. The CDR3 nucleotides read TGTGCCAGCAGCGTCGGGACAGTCTACACCTACGAGCAGTACTTC.

In its sample, this clone was seen once. The chain combines TRBV19 with TRBJ1-1; D is uncertain. CDR3 length equals 13 residues. V lost 6 bases and J lost 1, with 9 bases in between. Germline V gene data show CDR1 as LNHDA and CDR2 as SQIVND (reference sequence). The CDR3 nucleotides are TGTGCCAGTAGCCAATCAGGGAACACTGAAGCTTTCTTT. As protein: CASSQSGNTEAFF.

The CDR3 DNA is TGTGCCAGCTCACCGATCGGGGGTAGAGGAGTCTACACCTTC. The encoded protein is CASSPIGGRGVYTF. V and J are TRBV18 and TRBJ1-2; weak D call: TRBD1 (5 bases). The length of the CDR3 is 14 residues. Trimming took 3 bases from V and 10 from J, leaving 18 bases between them. Germline CDR1 and CDR2: KGHSH and LQKENI. The whole variable domain, remainder taken from reference TRBV18 and TRBJ1-2, is NAGVMQNPRHLVRRRGQEARLRCSPMKGHSHVYWYRQLPEEGLKFMVYLQKENIIDESGMPKERFSAEFPKEGPSILRIQQVVRGDSAAYFCASSPIGGRGVYTFGSGTRLTVV.

V and J are TRBV21-1 and TRBJ2-7; TRBD1 was called by the table and not checked on the DNA. TRBV21-1 is deemed a pseudogene. The CDR3 runs 19 residues. The CDR3 DNA sequence: TGTGCCAGCAGCACACAAAAAGGGGGTGAGGAGACCGCCCACTACGAGCAGTACTTC. It codes for CASSTQKGGEETAHYEQYF.

The J gene is TRBJ2-7, the V gene TRBV7-2; 7 positions agree with TRBD1. Trimming at V came to 5 bases and at J to 12 bases, leaving 19 bases not matched to a gene. This CDR3 is built from 15 residues. Germline V gene data show CDR1 as SGHTA and CDR2 as FQGNSA. The CDR3 here is CASSATGTDYTTPYF. The CDR3 nucleotides are TGTGCCAGCAGCGCAACCGGGACAGACTATACCACACCGTACTTC.

This sequence joins TRBV18 and TRBJ1-2; 7 nucleotides align to TRBD1. The junction had 24 bases not matched to a gene; V was cut back by 2 bases and J by 3 bases. Per germline, CDR1 KGHSH and CDR2 LQKENI. The CDR3 sequence is 21 residues long. The CDR3 DNA reads as TGTGCCAGCTCACCAGGGTCTGATCCAACGGGTTTCTGGGACAGCTACTATGGCTACACCTTC. Translated: CASSPGSDPTGFWDSYYGYTF.

This chain links TRBV5-1 with TRBJ2-5; D might be TRBD1 (5 bases). V lost 0 bases to trimming and J lost 1 base, with 10 bases between them. Germline V gene sequence: CDR1 SGHRS, CDR2 YFSETQ. The CDR3 is made up of 15 amino acids. The CDR3 region has the DNA TGCGCCAGCAGCTTGGATACAGGTGTCCAAGAGACCCAGTACTTC. Translation: CASSLDTGVQETQYF.

This chain joins TRBV28 and TRBJ1-2, with 7 positions matching TRBD1. The V segment lost 4 bases and the J segment 0 bases; nucleotides outside the gene matches: 11. The CDR3 consists of 17 residues. The germline V gene has CDR1 MDHEN and CDR2 SYDVKM. CDR3 DNA sequence: TGTGCCAGCAGTTCTAAGACAGGGTCCCTCCCTAACTATGGCTACACCTTC. It is translated as CASSSKTGSLPNYGYTF.

The V gene is TRBV5-1, the J gene TRBJ2-1; a possible D gene is TRBD2 (6 bases). Germline CDR1 is SGHRS and CDR2 is YFSETQ. CDR3 length: 13 residues. V lost 7 bases and J 2 bases, leaving 10 bases between the germline ends. The CDR3: CASGGETYNEQFF. The DNA for the CDR3 is TGCGCCAGCGGAGGGGAGACCTACAATGAGCAGTTCTTC.

The rearrangement links TRBV19 to TRBJ1-1; 8 nucleotides agree with TRBD1. This CDR3 has 14 residues. V lost 6 bases and J lost 0; bases outside the gene matches: 3. Germline lookup yields CDR1 LNHDA and CDR2 SQIVND (reference sequence). CDR3 DNA sequence: TGTGCCAGTAGACCGGGACAGGTGAACACTGAAGCTTTCTTT. Translating gives CASRPGQVNTEAFF. Supplemented by reference TRBV19 and TRBJ1-1, the full variable domain reads DGGITQSPKYLFRKEGQNVTLSCEQNLNHDAMYWYRQDPGQGLRLIYYSQIVNDFQKGDIAEGYSVSREKKESFPLTVTSAQKNPTAFYLCASRPGQVNTEAFFGQGTRLTVV.

The V gene is TRBV2, the J gene TRBJ2-5, with TRBD1 matching over 7 bases. CDR1 is SNHLY, CDR2 FYNNEI, per germline. CDR3 length: 14 amino acids. V gave up 7 bases and J gave up 5 bases; unmatched junction bases: 10. The CDR3 bases are TGTGCCAGCACTGCGTCGACAGGGTATGAGACCCAGTACTTC. Amino acid sequence: CASTASTGYETQYF.

This chain uses TRBV11-2 with TRBJ1-2; D not resolved. The germline V and J ends were trimmed by 6 bases and 7 bases, with 21 bases remaining between them. The CDR3 extends over 15 amino acids. Looked up from germline, CDR1 is SGHAT and CDR2 is FQNNGV. The CDR3 loop reads CASRREGDRFGGYTF. DNA of the CDR3: TGTGCCAGCAGACGGGAAGGCGACCGCTTCGGTGGCTACACCTTC.

V gene TRBV28 combines with J gene TRBJ2-1; TRBD2 matches at 10 bases. The CDR3 runs to 15 residues. From germline, CDR1 is MDHEN and CDR2 SYDVKM. Trimming at V came to 6 bases and at J to 9 bases, leaving 11 bases not matched to a gene. CDR3 in amino acids: CASREAGGPSGEQFF. The CDR3 DNA sequence: TGTGCCAGCAGGGAAGCGGGAGGGCCTTCCGGTGAGCAGTTCTTC.

This clone appeared a single time. The chain recombines TRBV19 with TRBJ2-1, with TRBD2 matching 11 bases. The germline gives CDR1 LNHDA, CDR2 SQIVND (reference sequence). The CDR3 extends over 14 amino acids. Losses at the gene ends were 7 bases for V and 5 bases for J; bases not matched to a gene: 4. CDR3 in amino acids: CASTGLAGNNEQFF. DNA for the CDR3: TGTGCCAGTACCGGACTAGCGGGTAACAATGAGCAGTTCTTC.